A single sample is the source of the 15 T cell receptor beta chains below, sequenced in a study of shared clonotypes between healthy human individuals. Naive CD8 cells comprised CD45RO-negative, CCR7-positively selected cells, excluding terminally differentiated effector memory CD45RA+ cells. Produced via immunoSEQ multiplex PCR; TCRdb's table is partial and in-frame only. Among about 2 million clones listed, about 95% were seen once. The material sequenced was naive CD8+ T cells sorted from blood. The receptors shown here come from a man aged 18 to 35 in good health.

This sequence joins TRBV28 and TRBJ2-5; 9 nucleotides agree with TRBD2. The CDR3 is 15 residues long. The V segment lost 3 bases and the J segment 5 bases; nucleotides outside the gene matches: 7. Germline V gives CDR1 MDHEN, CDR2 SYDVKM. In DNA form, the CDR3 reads TGTGCCAGCAGTTTGGCTAGCGGGGCGGGGGAGACCCAGTACTTC. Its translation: CASSLASGAGETQYF.

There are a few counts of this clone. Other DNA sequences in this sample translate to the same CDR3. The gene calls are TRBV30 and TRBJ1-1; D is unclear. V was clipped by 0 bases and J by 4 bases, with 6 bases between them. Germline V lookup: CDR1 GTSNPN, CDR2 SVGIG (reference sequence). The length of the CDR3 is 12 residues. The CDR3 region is CAWSVGSTEAFF. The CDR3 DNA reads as TGTGCCTGGAGTGTTGGGAGCACTGAAGCTTTCTTT.

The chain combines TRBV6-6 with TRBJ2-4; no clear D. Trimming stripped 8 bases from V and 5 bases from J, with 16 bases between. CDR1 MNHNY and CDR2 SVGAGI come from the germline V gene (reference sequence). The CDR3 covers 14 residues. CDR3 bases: TGTGCCAGCCTGAGTCAAGGGCCCGAAAACATTCAGTACTTC. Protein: CASLSQGPENIQYF.

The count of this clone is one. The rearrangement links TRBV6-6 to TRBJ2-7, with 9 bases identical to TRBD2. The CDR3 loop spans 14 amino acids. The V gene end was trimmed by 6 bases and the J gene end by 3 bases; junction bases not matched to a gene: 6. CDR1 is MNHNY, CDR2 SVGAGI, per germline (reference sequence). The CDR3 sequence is CASSLAGRYYEQYF. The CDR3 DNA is TGTGCCAGCAGCCTAGCGGGGCGCTACTACGAGCAGTACTTC.

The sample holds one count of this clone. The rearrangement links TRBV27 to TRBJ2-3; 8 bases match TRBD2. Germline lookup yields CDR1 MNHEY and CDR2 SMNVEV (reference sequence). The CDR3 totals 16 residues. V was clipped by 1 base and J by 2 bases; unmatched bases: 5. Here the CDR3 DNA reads TGTGCCAGCAGTTTATGGGCTAGCGGGTCCACAGATACGCAGTATTTT. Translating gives CASSLWASGSTDTQYF.

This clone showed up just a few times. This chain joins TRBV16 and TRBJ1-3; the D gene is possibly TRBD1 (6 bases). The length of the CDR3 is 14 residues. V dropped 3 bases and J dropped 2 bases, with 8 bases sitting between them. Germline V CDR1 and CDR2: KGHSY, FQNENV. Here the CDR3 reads CASSQRTAGNTIYF. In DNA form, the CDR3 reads TGTGCCAGCAGCCAGCGGACAGCTGGAAACACCATATATTTT.

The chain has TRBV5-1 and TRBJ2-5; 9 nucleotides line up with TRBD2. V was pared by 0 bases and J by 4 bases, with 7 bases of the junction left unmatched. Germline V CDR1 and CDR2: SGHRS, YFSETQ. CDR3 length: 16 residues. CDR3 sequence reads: CASSLGWREGRETQYF. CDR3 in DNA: TGCGCCAGCAGCTTGGGTTGGCGGGAGGGCCGAGAGACCCAGTACTTC.

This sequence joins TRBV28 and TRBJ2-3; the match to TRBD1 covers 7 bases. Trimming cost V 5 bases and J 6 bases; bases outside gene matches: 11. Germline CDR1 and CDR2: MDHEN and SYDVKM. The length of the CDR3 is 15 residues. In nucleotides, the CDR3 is TGTGCCAGCAGTCGGAACAGGGGCCCAGGGGATACGCAGTATTTT. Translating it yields CASSRNRGPGDTQYF.

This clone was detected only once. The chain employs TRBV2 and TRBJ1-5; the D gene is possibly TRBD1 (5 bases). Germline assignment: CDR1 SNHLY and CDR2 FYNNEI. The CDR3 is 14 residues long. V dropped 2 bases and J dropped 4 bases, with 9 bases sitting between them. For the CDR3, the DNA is TGTGCCAGCAGTGAAATAAGACAGAATCAGCCCCAGCATTTT. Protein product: CASSEIRQNQPQHF. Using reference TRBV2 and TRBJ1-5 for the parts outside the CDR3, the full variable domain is EPEVTQTPSHQVTQMGQEVILRCVPISNHLYFYWYRQILGQKVEFLVSFYNNEISEKSEIFDDQFSVERPDGSNFTLKIRSTKLEDSAMYFCASSEIRQNQPQHFGDGTRLSIL.

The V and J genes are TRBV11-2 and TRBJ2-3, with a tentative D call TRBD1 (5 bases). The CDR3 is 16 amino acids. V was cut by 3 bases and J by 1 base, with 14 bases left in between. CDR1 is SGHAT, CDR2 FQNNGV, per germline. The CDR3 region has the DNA TGTGCCAGCAGCTTCGAACTCCTCAGGGGCACAGATACGCAGTATTTT. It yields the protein CASSFELLRGTDTQYF. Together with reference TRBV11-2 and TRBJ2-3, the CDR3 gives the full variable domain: EAGVAQSPRYKIIEKRQSVAFWCNPISGHATLYWYQQILGQGPKLLIQFQNNGVVDDSQLPKDRFSAERLKGVDSTLKIQPAKLEDSAVYLCASSFELLRGTDTQYFGPGTRLTVL.

This CDR3 is CAWSRAGWAGNTIYF. DNA for the CDR3: TGTGCCTGGAGTCGAGCGGGGTGGGCTGGAAACACCATATATTTT. J is TRBJ1-3 and V is TRBV30; no clear D. V gave up 2 bases and J gave up 2 bases, with 13 bases separating them. The length of the CDR3 is 15 residues. Germline V lookup: CDR1 GTSNPN, CDR2 SVGIG (reference sequence).

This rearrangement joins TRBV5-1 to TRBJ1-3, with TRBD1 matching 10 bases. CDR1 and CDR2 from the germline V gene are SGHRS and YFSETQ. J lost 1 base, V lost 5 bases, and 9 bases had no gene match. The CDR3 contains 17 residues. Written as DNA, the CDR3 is TGCGCCAGCAGGCCCGACAGGGGGCGAAATTCTGGAAACACCATATATTTT. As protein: CASRPDRGRNSGNTIYF.

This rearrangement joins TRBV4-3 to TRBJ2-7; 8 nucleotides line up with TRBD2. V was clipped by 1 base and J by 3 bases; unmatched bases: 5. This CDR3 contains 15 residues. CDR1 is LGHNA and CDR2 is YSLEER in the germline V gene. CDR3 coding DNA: TGCGCCAGCAGCCAAGGGGGAACTAGCGGCTACGAGCAGTACTTC. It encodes CASSQGGTSGYEQYF.

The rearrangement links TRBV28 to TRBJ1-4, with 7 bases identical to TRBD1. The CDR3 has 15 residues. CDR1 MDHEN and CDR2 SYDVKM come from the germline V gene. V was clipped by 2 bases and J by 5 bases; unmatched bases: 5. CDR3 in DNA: TGTGCCAGCAGTTTACTCGGGACAGTAAATGAAAAACTGTTTTTT. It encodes CASSLLGTVNEKLFF. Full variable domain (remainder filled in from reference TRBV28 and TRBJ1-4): DVKVTQSSRYLVKRTGEKVFLECVQDMDHENMFWYRQDPGLGLRLIYFSYDVKMKEKGDIPEGYSVSREKKERFSLILESASTNQTSMYLCASSLLGTVNEKLFFGSGTQLSVL.

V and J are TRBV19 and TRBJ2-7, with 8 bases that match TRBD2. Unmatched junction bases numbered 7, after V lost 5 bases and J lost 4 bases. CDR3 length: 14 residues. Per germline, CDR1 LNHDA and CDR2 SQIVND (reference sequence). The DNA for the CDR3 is TGTGCCAGTAGTTCGGCGGGAGGAGGTTACGAGCAGTACTTC. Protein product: CASSSAGGGYEQYF. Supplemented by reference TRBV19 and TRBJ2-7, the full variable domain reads DGGITQSPKYLFRKEGQNVTLSCEQNLNHDAMYWYRQDPGQGLRLIYYSQIVNDFQKGDIAEGYSVSREKKESFPLTVTSAQKNPTAFYLCASSSAGGGYEQYFGPGTRLTVT.